Reported below is one TCR beta chain. The data were obtained in a study of blood T cell repertoires in COVID-19. On the study more broadly: Samples taken during acute and convalescent COVID-19 were collected in the United States, Italy and Spain.

This CDR3 has 14 amino acids. Trimming cost V 3 bases and J 8 bases, with 16 bases left between them. Germline V gene data show CDR1 as WNHNN and CDR2 as SYGVQD (reference sequence). In the original workflow: The assay estimated nucleated cells by amplifying reference gene primers. Profiled with immunoSEQ multiplex PCR; TCRdb holds only in-frame clones, not every one. V, J and clone size derive from that table, while D and trimming were established from the DNA sequence. Of 150,000 or so clones listed, 83% are singletons. Enrolled through a virtual design, the participants were between 18 and 89 years of age and came from fewer than 30 US areas. Allocation to cohorts depended on clinical history reported by the participants.

V gene TRBV10-1 combines with J gene TRBJ1-1, with D hard to call. Sequencing was carried out using PBMCs or T cells enriched from blood (not recorded which). This receptor was taken from a woman aged 50 to 65 in a cohort exposed to, infected with or recovered from COVID-19 (not recorded which). The CDR3 sequence: CASSDRNSVGEAFF. The CDR3, as DNA: TGCGCCAGCAGTGACAGGAACTCAGTAGGAGAAGCTTTCTTT.